This record covers a single TCR beta chain. Its target is unknown. Germline V gene data show CDR1 as SGDLS and CDR2 as YYNGEE. J gave up 7 bases and V 4 bases, and 12 bases lay outside the gene matches. The CDR3 runs to 15 residues. Naive CD4+ cells had CD25+ Tregs removed. MiXCR was run by TCRdb on the 5' RACE reads, yielding one entry per CDR3 protein. The table lists about 50,000 distinct CDR3 sequences, more than 25% of them singletons. Findings and limits, study-wide: Greatest tumor Treg TCR overlap was with tumor naive CD4+ cells. The TCR gene usage of tumor memory CD4+ T cells clustered together with blood and lymph node memory CD4+ cells and with lymph node naive CD4+ cells.

This sequence originates from a female donor with breast cancer. The sequencing sample was made of naive CD4+ T cells sorted from blood. Subset specified: naive CD4+ T cells, CD4+CD45RA+CD25-. The chain combines TRBV9 with TRBJ1-1, with 8 bases matching TRBD1. CDR3 DNA: TGTGCCAGCAGCCTACACAGGGGGGCGGGTGGTGAAGCTTTCTTT. It specifies CASSLHRGAGGEAFF.